This is a list of T cell receptor beta chains from one sample in a study of PD-1 blockade in classical Hodgkin lymphoma. Profiled with immunoSEQ multiplex PCR; TCRdb holds only in-frame clones, not every one. In the table there are under 20,000 clones, roughly four fifths of which are singletons. The sequencing here drew on CD4+ T cells from blood, taken before the fourth cycle of nivolumab. The receptors derive from a human donor with classical Hodgkin lymphoma. CDR3s include the opening cysteine and the closing phenylalanine or tryptophan. Each record gives: V gene, CDR3 length, D gene, clone size, J gene, CDR3 protein, CDR3 DNA. A D gene is named only where the DNA matches it firmly. Rows give clone size only sometimes, using once, few, many, or a class for an expanded clone.

>TRBV21-1|16|.|once|TRBJ1-2
CASSIGSGEGAYGYTF
TGTGCCAGCAGCATCGGGTCAGGGGAGGGGGCCTATGGCTACACCTTC
>TRBV30|11|.|.|TRBJ2-3
CAWSDPDTQYF
TGTGCCTGGAGTGATCCAGATACGCAGTATTTT
>TRBV19|17|TRBD1|.|TRBJ1-5
CASRLDRGGDSNQPQHF
TGTGCCAGTAGGTTGGACAGGGGAGGAGATAGCAATCAGCCCCAGCATTTT
>TRBV28|14|.|.|TRBJ2-7
CASSLFGPSYEQYF
TGTGCCAGCAGTTTATTTGGGCCCTCCTACGAGCAGTACTTC
>TRBV29-1|14|.|.|TRBJ2-1
CSVADLLAFNEQFF
TGCAGCGTTGCCGACCTATTAGCGTTCAATGAGCAGTTCTTC
>TRBV2|14|.|.|TRBJ2-1
CASTRESSYNEQFF
TGTGCCAGCACGAGAGAGTCATCCTACAATGAGCAGTTCTTC
>TRBV19|16|TRBD2|.|TRBJ2-2
CASSAPSGLASGELFF
TGTGCCAGTAGTGCACCGTCGGGACTAGCATCCGGGGAGCTGTTTTTT
>TRBV15|12|.|.|TRBJ1-1
CATSVFRDQAFF
TGTGCCACCAGCGTCTTCAGGGACCAAGCTTTCTTT
>TRBV7-2|15|.|.|TRBJ1-1
CASSLGPAGVAEAFF
TGTGCCAGCAGCTTAGGTCCCGCAGGAGTCGCTGAAGCTTTCTTT
>TRBV2|16|TRBD2|.|TRBJ2-7
CASSEKWAGGAYEQYF
TGTGCCAGCAGTGAAAAGTGGGCGGGAGGCGCCTACGAGCAGTACTTC
>TRBV10-1|14|.|.|TRBJ2-2
CASSIAANTGELFF
TGCGCCAGCAGCATAGCGGCGAACACCGGGGAGCTGTTTTTT
>TRBV6-4|15|TRBD2|.|TRBJ2-1
CASSVLAGDYNEQFF
TGTGCCAGCAGTGTTCTCGCGGGAGACTACAATGAGCAGTTCTTC
>TRBV6-1|15|.|.|TRBJ1-3
CASSEVGITGNTIYF
TGTGCCAGCAGTGAAGTTGGCATAACGGGAAACACCATATATTTT
>TRBV9|12|.|.|TRBJ1-1
CASSPSYTEAFF
TGTGCCAGCAGTCCTTCATACACTGAAGCTTTCTTT
>TRBV11-1|15|TRBD1|.|TRBJ2-3
CASSEGTGGTDTQYF
TGTGCCAGCAGCGAAGGGACAGGGGGCACAGATACGCAGTATTTT
>TRBV14|15|.|.|TRBJ2-7
CASSPRGGKNYEQYF
TGTGCCAGCAGCCCACGGGGCGGAAAAAACTACGAGCAGTACTTC
>TRBV7-9|12|.|.|TRBJ1-2
CASTAGGYGYTF
TGTGCCAGTACAGCGGGGGGCTATGGCTACACCTTC
>TRBV29-1|14|.|.|TRBJ2-3
CSVVRGTSTDTQYF
TGCAGCGTTGTTAGGGGAACTAGCACAGATACGCAGTATTTT
>TRBV7-6|16|TRBD2|few|TRBJ2-3
CASSLGRGGSTDTQYF
TGTGCCAGCAGCTTAGGGCGGGGGGGCAGCACAGATACGCAGTATTTT
>TRBV5-4|13|.|.|TRBJ2-1
CASSLWGVNEQFF
TGTGCCAGCAGCTTGTGGGGTGTTAATGAGCAGTTCTTC
>TRBV4-2|16|.|.|TRBJ1-2
CASSQLWDPQGEGYTF
TGTGCCAGCAGCCAACTTTGGGACCCTCAAGGGGAGGGCTACACCTTC
>TRBV5-1|14|.|once|TRBJ2-2
CASRGNSRTGELFF
TGCGCCAGCAGAGGAAATAGCAGGACCGGGGAGCTGTTTTTT
>TRBV14|16|.|once|TRBJ2-5
CASSRTSFWGQETQYF
TGTGCCAGCAGCCGGACCTCTTTTTGGGGGCAAGAGACCCAGTACTTC
>TRBV14|16|.|few|TRBJ1-6
CASSQDPPARNSPLHF
TGTGCCAGCAGCCAAGATCCGCCCGCGAGGAATTCACCCCTCCACTTT
>TRBV25-1|14|.|.|TRBJ2-2
CASTLGWGYGELFF
TGTGCCAGCACCCTAGGGTGGGGTTACGGGGAGCTGTTTTTT
>TRBV28|13|.|.|TRBJ1-1
CASSILRVTEAFF
TGTGCCAGCAGCATCCTCCGGGTCACTGAAGCTTTCTTT
>TRBV7-9|14|.|.|TRBJ2-5
CASSTSMHQETQYF
TGTGCCAGCAGCACTTCAATGCATCAAGAGACCCAGTACTTC